The source of this TCR beta chain is a study of T cells in Graves' hyperthyroidism and ophthalmopathy. General observations from the study: In the analysis, a 13 V-J model separated ophthalmopathy from stable hyperthyroidism.

In this sample, this clonotype turned up many times. Its matching antigen is unknown. The V gene's germline CDR1 is DFQATT and CDR2 SNEGSKA (reference sequence). With 5 bases clipped from V and 6 bases from J, the junction kept 11 bases outside the gene matches. The CDR3 is 16 amino acids. The CDR3 regions of TCR beta were amplified from RNA transcripts. HTBI primers drove first-round RT-PCR of the TCR CDR3. TCRdb itself ran the multiplex PCR reads through MiXCR, one entry per CDR3 protein. The sample comprises about 350,000 distinct CDR3 sequences, roughly 15% of which are singletons, and roughly 20% rests with the top ten.

The TCR comes from a woman between 55 and 75 years old with Graves' ophthalmopathy. The chain links TRBV20-1 to TRBJ2-1, with 12 bases fitting TRBD1. Sequencing was done on a sample of blood. The CDR3 coding sequence is TGCAGTGCTGGGCGGGACAGGGGGCTCGTTGGCAATGAGCAGTTCTTC. Its translation is CSAGRDRGLVGNEQFF.